This T cell receptor beta chain emerged from a study of blood T cell repertoires in COVID-19. The CDR3 consists of 13 residues. The germline V gene has CDR1 SGHTA and CDR2 FQGNSA. The ends were cut back, 0 bases at V and 6 bases at J, with 5 bases in the middle. As originally analysed: Researchers report that nucleated cell counts were estimated from reference gene primer amplification. Libraries were prepared by immunoSEQ multiplex PCR; TCRdb keeps only in-frame clonotypes and omits some of them. The DNA gave D and trimming, while V, J and clone size come from that table. Of some 160,000 clones listed, 75% to 85% are singletons.

The receptor's source is an older woman who had recovered from COVID-19. The specimen was PBMCs or T cells enriched from blood (not recorded which). V usage is TRBV7-2 and J usage is TRBJ2-2; D uncertain. The CDR3 is CASSLAAAGELFF. CDR3 in DNA: TGTGCCAGCAGCTTAGCGGCAGCCGGGGAGCTGTTTTTT.